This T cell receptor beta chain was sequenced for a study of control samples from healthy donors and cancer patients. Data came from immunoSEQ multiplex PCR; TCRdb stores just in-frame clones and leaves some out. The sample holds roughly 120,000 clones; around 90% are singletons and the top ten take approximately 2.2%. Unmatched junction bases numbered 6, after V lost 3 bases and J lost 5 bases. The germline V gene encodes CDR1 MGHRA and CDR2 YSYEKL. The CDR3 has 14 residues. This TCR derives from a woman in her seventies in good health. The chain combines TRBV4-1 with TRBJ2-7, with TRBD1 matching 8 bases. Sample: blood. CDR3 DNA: TGCGCCAGCAGCCACAGGACAGGGAGGCACGAGCAGTACTTC. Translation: CASSHRTGRHEQYF.